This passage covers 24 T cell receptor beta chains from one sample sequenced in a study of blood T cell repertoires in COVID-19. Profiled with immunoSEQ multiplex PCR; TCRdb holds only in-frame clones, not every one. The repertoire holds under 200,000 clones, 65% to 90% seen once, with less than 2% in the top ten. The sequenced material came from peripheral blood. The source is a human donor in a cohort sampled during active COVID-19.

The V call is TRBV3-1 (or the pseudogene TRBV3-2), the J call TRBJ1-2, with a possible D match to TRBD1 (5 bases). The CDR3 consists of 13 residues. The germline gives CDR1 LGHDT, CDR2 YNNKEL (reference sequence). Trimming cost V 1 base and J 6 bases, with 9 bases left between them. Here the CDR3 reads CASSQGTRDGYTF. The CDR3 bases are TGTGCCAGCAGCCAAGGGACACGGGATGGCTACACCTTC.

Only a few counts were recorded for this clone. CDR3 in amino acids: CASSDRQGAYEQYF. CDR3 nucleotide sequence: TGTGCCAGCAGTGACCGCCAGGGCGCCTACGAGCAGTACTTC. The genes are TRBV2 and TRBJ2-7; D might be TRBD1 (5 bases). Germline assignment: CDR1 SNHLY and CDR2 FYNNEI. The CDR3 extends over 14 amino acids. V was pared by 3 bases and J by 2 bases, with 11 bases between.

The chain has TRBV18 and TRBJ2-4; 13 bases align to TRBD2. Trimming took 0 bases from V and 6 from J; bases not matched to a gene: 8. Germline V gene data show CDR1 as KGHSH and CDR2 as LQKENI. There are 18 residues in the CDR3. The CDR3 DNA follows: TGTGCCAGCTCACCACCAGGACTAGCGGGAGTAAGGGGAAACATTCAGTACTTC. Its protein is CASSPPGLAGVRGNIQYF.

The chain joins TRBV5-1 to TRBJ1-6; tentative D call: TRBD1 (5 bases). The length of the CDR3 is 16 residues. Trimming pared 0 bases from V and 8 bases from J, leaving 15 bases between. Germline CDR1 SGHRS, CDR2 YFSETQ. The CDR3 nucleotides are TGCGCCAGCAGCTTGGTCGGCACAGGCCCTTATTCACCCCTCCACTTT. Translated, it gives CASSLVGTGPYSPLHF.

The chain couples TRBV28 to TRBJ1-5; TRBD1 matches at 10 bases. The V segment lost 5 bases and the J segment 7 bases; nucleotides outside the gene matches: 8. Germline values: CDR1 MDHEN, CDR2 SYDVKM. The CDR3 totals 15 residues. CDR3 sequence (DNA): TGTGCCAGCAGTCCGGGACAGGGGTTCAGGCAGCCCCAGCATTTT. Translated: CASSPGQGFRQPQHF. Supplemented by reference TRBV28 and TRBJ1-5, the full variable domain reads DVKVTQSSRYLVKRTGEKVFLECVQDMDHENMFWYRQDPGLGLRLIYFSYDVKMKEKGDIPEGYSVSREKKERFSLILESASTNQTSMYLCASSPGQGFRQPQHFGDGTRLSIL.

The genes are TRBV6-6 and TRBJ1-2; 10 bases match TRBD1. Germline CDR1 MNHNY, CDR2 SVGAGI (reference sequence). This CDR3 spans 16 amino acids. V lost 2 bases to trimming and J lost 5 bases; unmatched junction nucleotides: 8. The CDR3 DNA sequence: TGTGCCAGCAGTTACGTGGGGACAGGGGCAGGGTATGGCTACACCTTC. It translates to CASSYVGTGAGYGYTF.

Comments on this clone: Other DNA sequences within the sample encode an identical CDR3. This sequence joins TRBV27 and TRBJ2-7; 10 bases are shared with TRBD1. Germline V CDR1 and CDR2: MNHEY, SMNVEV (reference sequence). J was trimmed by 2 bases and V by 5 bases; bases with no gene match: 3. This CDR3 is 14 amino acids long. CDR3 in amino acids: CASSLGQGAYEQYF. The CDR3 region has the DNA TGTGCCAGCAGTCTCGGACAGGGGGCCTACGAGCAGTACTTC.

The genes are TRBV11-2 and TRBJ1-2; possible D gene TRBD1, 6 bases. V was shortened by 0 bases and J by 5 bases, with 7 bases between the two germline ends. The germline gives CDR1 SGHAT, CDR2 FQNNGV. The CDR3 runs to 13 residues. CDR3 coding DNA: TGTGCCAGCAGCTTAGAGGGGGCGTATGGCTACACCTTC. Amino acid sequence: CASSLEGAYGYTF.

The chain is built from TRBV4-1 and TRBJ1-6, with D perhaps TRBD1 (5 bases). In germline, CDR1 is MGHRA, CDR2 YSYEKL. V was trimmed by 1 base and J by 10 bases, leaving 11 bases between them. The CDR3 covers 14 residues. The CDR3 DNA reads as TGCGCCAGCAGCCAAGCAGGGATGTTGTCACCCCTCCACTTT. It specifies CASSQAGMLSPLHF.

The CDR3 here is CASSQGARETQYF. As DNA, the CDR3 is TGTGCCAGCAGCCAGGGGGCTCGGGAGACCCAGTACTTC. V and J are TRBV14 and TRBJ2-5; a weak D match, TRBD1 (6 bases). The CDR3 is 13 residues long. The germline CDR1 and CDR2 sequences are SGHDN and FVKESK. The germline V and J ends were trimmed by 3 bases and 5 bases, with 10 bases remaining between them. The complete variable domain, with remaining parts taken from reference TRBV14 and TRBJ2-5, reads EAGVTQFPSHSVIEKGQTVTLRCDPISGHDNLYWYRRVMGKEIKFLLHFVKESKQDESGMPNNRFLAERTGGTYSTLKVQPAELEDSGVYFCASSQGARETQYFGPGTRLLVL.

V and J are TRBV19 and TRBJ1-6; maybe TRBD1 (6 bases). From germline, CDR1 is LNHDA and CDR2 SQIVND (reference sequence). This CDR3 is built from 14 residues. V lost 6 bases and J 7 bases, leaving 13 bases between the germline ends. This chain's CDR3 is CASSTGTNNSPLHF. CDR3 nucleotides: TGTGCCAGTAGCACCGGGACAAACAATTCACCCCTCCACTTT.

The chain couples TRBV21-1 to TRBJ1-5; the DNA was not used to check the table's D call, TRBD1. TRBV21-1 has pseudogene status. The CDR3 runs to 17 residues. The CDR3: CASSKAGLGRGNQPQHF. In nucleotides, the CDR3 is TGTGCCAGCAGCAAAGCCGGCTTGGGCAGGGGTAATCAGCCCCAGCATTTT.

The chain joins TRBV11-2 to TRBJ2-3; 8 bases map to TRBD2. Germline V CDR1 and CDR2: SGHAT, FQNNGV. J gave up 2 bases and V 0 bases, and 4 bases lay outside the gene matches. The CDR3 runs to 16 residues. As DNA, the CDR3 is TGTGCCAGCAGCTTAGAAGGGGGACTAGTCACAGATACGCAGTATTTT. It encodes CASSLEGGLVTDTQYF.

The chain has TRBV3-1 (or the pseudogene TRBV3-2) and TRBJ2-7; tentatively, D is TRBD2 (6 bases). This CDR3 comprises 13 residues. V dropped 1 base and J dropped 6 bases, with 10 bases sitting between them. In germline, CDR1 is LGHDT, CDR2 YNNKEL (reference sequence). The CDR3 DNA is TGTGCCAGCAGCCAAGGGCAGGGAGGCGAGCAGTACTTC. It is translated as CASSQGQGGEQYF.

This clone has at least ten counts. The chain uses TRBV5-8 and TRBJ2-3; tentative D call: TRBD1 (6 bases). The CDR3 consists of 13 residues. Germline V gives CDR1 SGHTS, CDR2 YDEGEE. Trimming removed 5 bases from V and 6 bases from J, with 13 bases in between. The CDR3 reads CASSLRTADTQYF. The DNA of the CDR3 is TGTGCCAGCAGTCTTAGGACAGCCGATACGCAGTATTTT.

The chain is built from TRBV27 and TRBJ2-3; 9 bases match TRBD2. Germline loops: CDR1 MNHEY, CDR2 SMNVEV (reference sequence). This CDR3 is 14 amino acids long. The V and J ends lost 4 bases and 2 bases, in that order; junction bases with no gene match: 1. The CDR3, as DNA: TGTGCCAGCAGTTCGGGACTAGCCACAGATACGCAGTATTTT. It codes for CASSSGLATDTQYF.

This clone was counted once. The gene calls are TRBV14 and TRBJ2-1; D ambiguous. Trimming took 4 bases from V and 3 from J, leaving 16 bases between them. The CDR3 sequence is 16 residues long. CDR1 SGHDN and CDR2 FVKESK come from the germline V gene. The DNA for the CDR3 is TGTGCCAGCAGCCTTACCCAGGTAAAAAACTACAATGAGCAGTTCTTC. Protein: CASSLTQVKNYNEQFF.

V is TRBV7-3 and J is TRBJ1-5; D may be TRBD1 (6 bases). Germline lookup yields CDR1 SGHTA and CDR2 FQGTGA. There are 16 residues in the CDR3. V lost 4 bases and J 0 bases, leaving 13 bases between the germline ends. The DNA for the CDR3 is TGTGCCAGCAGCTCACAAGACAGGTATAGCAATCAGCCCCAGCATTTT. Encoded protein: CASSSQDRYSNQPQHF.

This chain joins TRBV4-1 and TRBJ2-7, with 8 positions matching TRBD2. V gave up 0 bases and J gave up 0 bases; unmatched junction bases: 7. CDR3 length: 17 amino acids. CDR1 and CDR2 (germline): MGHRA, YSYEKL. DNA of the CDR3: TGCGCCAGCAGCCAAGAAGGTAGCGGGGCCTCCTCCTACGAGCAGTACTTC. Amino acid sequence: CASSQEGSGASSYEQYF.

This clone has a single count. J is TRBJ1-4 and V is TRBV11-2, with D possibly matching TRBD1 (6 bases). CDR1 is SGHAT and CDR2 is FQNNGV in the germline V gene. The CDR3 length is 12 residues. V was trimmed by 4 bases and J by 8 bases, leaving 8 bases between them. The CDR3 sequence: CASSSDREKLFF. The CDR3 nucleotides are TGTGCCAGCAGCTCCGACAGGGAAAAACTGTTTTTT.

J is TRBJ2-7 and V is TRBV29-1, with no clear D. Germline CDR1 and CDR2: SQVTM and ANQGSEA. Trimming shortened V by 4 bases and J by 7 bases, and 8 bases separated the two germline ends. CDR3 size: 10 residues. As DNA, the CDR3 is TGCAGCGTTGGCGAGAGGGAGCAGTACTTC. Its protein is CSVGEREQYF.

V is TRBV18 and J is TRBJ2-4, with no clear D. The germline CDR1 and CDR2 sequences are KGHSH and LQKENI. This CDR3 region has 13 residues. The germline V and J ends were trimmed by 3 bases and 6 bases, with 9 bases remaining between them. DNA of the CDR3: TGTGCCAGCTCACCGAGGTCCAGAAACATTCAGTACTTC. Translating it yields CASSPRSRNIQYF. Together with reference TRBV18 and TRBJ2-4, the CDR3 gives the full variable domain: NAGVMQNPRHLVRRRGQEARLRCSPMKGHSHVYWYRQLPEEGLKFMVYLQKENIIDESGMPKERFSAEFPKEGPSILRIQQVVRGDSAAYFCASSPRSRNIQYFGAGTRLSVL.

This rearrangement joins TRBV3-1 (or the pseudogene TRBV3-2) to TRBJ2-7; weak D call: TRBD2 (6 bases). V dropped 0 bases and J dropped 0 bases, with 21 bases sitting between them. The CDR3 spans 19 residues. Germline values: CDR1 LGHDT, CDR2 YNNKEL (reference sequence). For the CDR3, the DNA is TGTGCCAGCAGCCAAGATCGGTGGGACGCGGGGCCCCGCTCCTACGAGCAGTACTTC. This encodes CASSQDRWDAGPRSYEQYF.

The CDR3 reads CAISAGGAGANVLTF. In DNA form, the CDR3 reads TGTGCCATCAGTGCTGGAGGGGCCGGGGCCAACGTCCTGACTTTC. The genes are TRBV10-3 and TRBJ2-6; the D gene is possibly TRBD2 (6 bases). CDR3 length: 15 amino acids. CDR1 ENHRY and CDR2 SYGVKD come from the germline V gene. V lost 4 bases, J lost 4 bases, and 11 bases lay in between.